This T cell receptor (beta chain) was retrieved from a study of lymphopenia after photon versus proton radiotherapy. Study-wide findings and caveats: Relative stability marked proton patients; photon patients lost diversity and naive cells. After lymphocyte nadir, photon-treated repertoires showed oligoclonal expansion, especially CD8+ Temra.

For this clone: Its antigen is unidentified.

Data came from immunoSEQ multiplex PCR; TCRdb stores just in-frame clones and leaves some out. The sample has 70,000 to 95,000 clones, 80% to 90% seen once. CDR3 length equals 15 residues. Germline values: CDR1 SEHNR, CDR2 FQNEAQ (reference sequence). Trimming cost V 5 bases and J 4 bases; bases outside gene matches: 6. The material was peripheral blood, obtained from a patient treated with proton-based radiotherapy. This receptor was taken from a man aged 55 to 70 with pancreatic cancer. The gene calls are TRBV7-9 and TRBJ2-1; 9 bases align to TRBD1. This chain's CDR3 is CASSPGQGIYNEQFF. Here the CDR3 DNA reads TGTGCCAGCAGCCCGGGACAGGGAATTTACAATGAGCAGTTCTTC. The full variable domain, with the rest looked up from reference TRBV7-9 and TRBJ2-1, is DTGVSQNPRHKITKRGQNVTFRCDPISEHNRLYWYRQTLGQGPEFLTYFQNEAQLEKSRLLSDRFSAERPKGSFSTLEIQRTEQGDSAMYLCASSPGQGIYNEQFFGPGTRLTVL.